These 3 T cell receptor beta chains came from one sample sequenced in a study of cytomegalovirus exposure and HLA in healthy donors. PCR used 60 Vbeta primers and 13 Jbeta primers. Using immunoSEQ multiplex PCR, the repertoire was profiled, and TCRdb retains in-frame clones only, with some absent. This sample has about 200,000 clones, with around 79% found just once. Material: PBMCs. The receptors derive from a girl between 5 and 17 years old in good health and CMV-seropositive.

This chain joins TRBV6-1 and TRBJ1-5; D possibly corresponds to TRBD1 (6 bases). Trimming pared 3 bases from V and 7 bases from J, leaving 22 bases between. The CDR3 sequence is 17 residues long. Germline assignment: CDR1 MNHNS and CDR2 SASEGT. CDR3 bases: TGTGCCAGCAGTGACCTAACCCTAACAGGGCAGGGGCAGCCCCAGCATTTT. Its translation: CASSDLTLTGQGQPQHF.

The chain combines TRBV7-8 with TRBJ2-5, with D possibly TRBD2 on 6 matching bases. This CDR3 comprises 16 residues. Germline assignment: CDR1 SGHVS and CDR2 FQNEAQ. Trimming took 5 bases from V and 2 from J, leaving 18 bases between them. The DNA of the CDR3 is TGTGCCAGCAGCCCCGGGACTGGCAAGCCGCAAGAGACCCAGTACTTC. It codes for CASSPGTGKPQETQYF. Drawing the rest from reference TRBV7-8 and TRBJ2-5, the complete variable domain is GAGVSQSPRYKVAKRGQDVALRCDPISGHVSLFWYQQALGQGPEFLTYFQNEAQLDKSGLPSDRFFAERPEGSVSTLKIQRTQQEDSAVYLCASSPGTGKPQETQYFGPGTRLLVL.

The chain employs TRBV5-4 and TRBJ2-7; D may be TRBD2 (6 bases). The germline V gene encodes CDR1 SGHNT and CDR2 YYREEE (reference sequence). This CDR3 contains 13 residues. Trimming took 2 bases from V and 7 from J, leaving 13 bases between them. CDR3 protein: CASSFGGSGEQYF. CDR3 DNA sequence: TGTGCCAGCAGCTTTGGGGGGTCAGGGGAGCAGTACTTC.